This T cell receptor beta chain derives from a study of shared clonotypes between healthy human individuals. Sequenced by immunoSEQ multiplex PCR; TCRdb stores in-frame clones only, minus some. The sample consists of about 1.5 million clones, around 98% of them appearing once. Germline-derived CDR1 and CDR2 are SGHRS and YFSETQ. The CDR3 contains 15 residues. V shed 6 bases, J shed 3 bases, and the junction held 7 bases outside the gene matches. The chain has TRBV5-1 and TRBJ2-5; 11 bases map to TRBD2. The TCR originated in a man aged 25-45 years in good health. Sequenced sample: naive CD4+ T cells sorted from blood. As to subset: CD45RA+ positively selected. The CDR3 region is CASKTLSGREETQYF. DNA for the CDR3: TGCGCCAGCAAGACCCTTAGCGGGAGGGAAGAGACCCAGTACTTC.